This T cell receptor beta chain emerged from a study of T cell responses to AZD1222 COVID-19 vaccine. Points from the study as a whole: Reports say nearly half of spike-specific TCRs go after unmutated variant regions. Spike-specific TCR repertoires showed rising breadth and depth after two AZD1222 doses. At 160-218 and 743-854, vaccine-associated CD4 TCRs were dominant, and they spanned spike.

The germline CDR1 and CDR2 sequences are LNHNV and YYDKDF (reference sequence). CDR3 length: 16 residues. V lost 0 bases and J 4 bases, leaving 15 bases between the germline ends. The method was immunoSEQ multiplex PCR; TCRdb's version includes in-frame clones alone and lacks a portion of them. The sample lists tens of thousands of clones; around 86% were seen once. Comments on this clone: Its cognate antigen is unknown.

Whether given at about 4 or about 12 weeks, second doses were pooled. The chain carries TRBV15 and TRBJ2-5; D assignment may be TRBD1 or TRBD2 (6 bases each). The sequence was collected from an adult who received the AZD1222 COVID-19 vaccine. The material sequenced was peripheral blood, taken 28 days after the second AZD1222 dose. In DNA form, the CDR3 reads TGTGCCACCAGCAGAGATCCACGGGGGCTGGGAGAGACCCAGTACTTC. The encoded protein is CATSRDPRGLGETQYF.